This note documents a single T cell receptor (beta chain) sequence. Its cognate antigen has yet to be identified. No base qualities exist here, and no much larger clone lies one base off it. The germline V gene (reference sequence) specifies LNHDA as CDR1 and SQIVND as CDR2. Inclusive of the bounding cysteine and phenylalanine, the CDR3 is 16 residues long. CDR3 DNA only is kept here, 48 bases in frame from base 1. V sheds 7 bases and J sheds 8 bases, leaving 26 bases between their ends. The sample originates from a study of cytomegalovirus exposure and HLA in healthy donors listed by TCRdb under 2017. Regarding the research as a whole: An earlier analysis of approximately 590 of the donors reported 250 to 350 Gb of sequence data and about 100 million unique TCR beta sequences from approximately 180 million T cells. Around 320 gigabases of sequencing data and 70 million to 85 million unique TCR sequences were included in an early release covering roughly 600 HLA-typed donors. Among the roughly 400 genotyped donors, more than 70% belonged to the genetic ancestry cluster associated with self-reported Caucasian donors. The aim of the study was to test whether cataloging public T cell receptors could identify signatures of past pathogen exposure. The study profiled the T cell repertoires of 550 to 700 subjects by immunosequencing and related them to cytomegalovirus serostatus. In addition to the first cohort of 666 subjects, a separate validation cohort of approximately 110 different subjects was used. The study combined high-throughput TCR immunosequencing, statistical association of individual TCRs with disease status, and machine learning to predict cytomegalovirus infection status. In a later analysis, previously published TCR beta repertoires from 500 to 750 donors were re-analyzed and high-resolution HLA genotyping was added so that TCR occurrence patterns could be studied. The later analysis used no new phenotypic data to find candidate immune exposures, relying instead on TCR beta sequences and their occurrence across donors. To decide whether each TCR beta V gene segment behaved as functional or pseudogenic, an earlier analysis of 587 of the donors relied on high-throughput TCR beta sequencing. Alongside the repertoire data, information on donor age, sex, ethnicity and CMV serostatus was compiled. In a later genetic analysis, genome-wide SNP genotypes for about three fifths of the 666 donors were used, and that subset was treated as a discovery cohort. Every repertoire in the discovery cohort had been generated on one and the same sequencing platform. HLA typing included class I and class II loci at four-digit resolution. The number of donors typed differed by locus, with roughly 629-640 for A, B, C, DRB1 and DQB1, more than 500 for DQA1, 606 for DPA1, and some 470 for DPB1. About five DR-DQ haplotypes were handled as single units for association and clustering, since linkage in the cohort was strong. Among 398 genotyped donors of the cohort, an average of approximately 230,000 unique TCR beta nucleotide sequences were sequenced per donor, roughly 20% of them non-productive.

Library generation was performed with the immunoSEQ multiplex PCR assay. A mixture of 60 forward primers for TCR Vbeta segments and 13 reverse primers for TCR Jbeta segments was used in the multiplex PCR. Amplification of the CDR3 region of rearranged TCR beta genes was performed with a multiplex PCR assay on genomic DNA. The Illumina HiSeq System was used to sequence the amplified TCR beta libraries as 87-base-pair reads. The original methods were these. A later analysis tallied approximately 87 million unique TCR beta chains across the 666 repertoires, and approximately 11 million of those chains were shared by two or more donors. Raw reads were error-corrected and collapsed into unique sequences by a nearest-neighbor algorithm in which closely related sequences were merged to remove PCR and sequencing errors. Alignment of CDR3 sequences to IMGT reference sequences was used to assign V, D and J gene segments. Each retained sequence needed at least a six-nucleotide match to both a V gene segment and a J gene segment. Rearrangements were classified as productive when the CDR3 lacked stop codons and remained in frame with V and J, and all other rearrangements were classified as non-productive. CDR3 was defined according to IMGT convention as the region running from the second conserved V-encoded cysteine to the conserved J-encoded phenylalanine. The earlier analysis of 587 of the donors excluded sequences that lacked an unambiguous match to a single V gene segment. An earlier analysis of 587 of the donors called V segments functional above 56.7% productive rearrangements and segregating when the between-donor standard deviation exceeded 5%. A statistical classification framework was built to diagnose cytomegalovirus status from the catalog of TCR beta chain sequences. A later analysis assigned V and J genes by comparing TCR nucleotide sequences with IMGT/GENE-DB human TR gene sequences. The TCRdist pipeline was used in a later analysis to assign CDR3 sequences and most-parsimonious VDJ recombination scenarios. A later analysis defined each TCR beta chain by its CDR3 amino acid sequence plus V-gene family, and excluded reads lacking a unique V-gene family. As a way to deal with suspected cross-contamination and a sequencing artifact, a later analysis dropped 592 nucleotide sequences that were highly shared and had low generation probability. In a later analysis, a clonal expansion index was calculated for each public chain from normalized within-repertoire ranks of inferred template counts. In a later analysis, generation probabilities were computed using a VDJ recombination model fitted to out-of-frame rearrangements, and the results were checked against IGoR. In a later analysis, TCR-TCR, TCR-HLA and TCR-CMV co-occurrence was scored with hypergeometric tests, and a repertoire-size bias correction was applied to TCR pairs. False discovery rates were estimated in a later analysis by permuting HLA or CMV assignments 20 times. In a later analysis, co-occurring TCRs were grouped using DBSCAN, with TCRdist sequence similarity added in when clustering inside HLA-allele-positive subsets. Repertoires with fewer than 30,000 or more than 120,000 public chains were left out of co-occurrence clustering, as were about five repertoires with anomalous nucleotide sharing. The table was pulled from immuneACCESS by TCRdb, which kept in-frame rearrangements only. Such tables lose some clones; where checked, under half of the loss comes from unresolved V genes, and the rest has no known cause. V and J calls and clone size are as listed in that table; D and trimming were resolved from the DNA. The sample table contains approximately 130,000 clones; only one count was recorded for around 81% of them. The ten largest clones add up to 2.2% of the sample.

The cohort was made up of 666 healthy bone marrow donors. Cohort members were all nominally healthy when sampled, although unrecorded immune exposures were likely present. The donor tested CMV seronegative, placing the donor among the 350 or so seronegative members of the cohort. Each donor provided a peripheral blood sample, and peripheral blood mononuclear cells were used for TCR beta sequencing. The Qiagen DNeasy Blood Extraction Kit was used to extract genomic DNA from the blood cell samples. General findings and caveats noted by the study authors: In vitro tests confirmed that a few of the cytomegalovirus-associated TCR beta chains recognize cytomegalovirus antigens. This cohort had only TCR beta chains sequenced, and the lack of alpha or paired-chain data limited which features could be detected. Correlated functional status among segregating V segments might reflect linkage disequilibrium, but an unknown experimental factor could not be ruled out. An association between a missense DCLRE1C variant and V-gene and J-gene trimming of TCR beta chains was found in a later genetic analysis and replicated in an independent cohort. The sequencing pipeline was judged likely to have produced a cluster of highly shared sequence variants as a technical artifact. The study listed approximately 160 TCR beta chains as associated with cytomegalovirus. In a later analysis, several top co-occurrence clusters were reported to appear linked to parvovirus B19, influenza, CMV and Epstein-Barr virus. When HLA alleles, especially DR and DQ, strongly co-occurred, attributing TCR associations to individual alleles was difficult. In a later analysis, HLA-associated TCR beta chains showed more clonal expansion and lower generation probabilities than non-associated chains that were equally common. Because HLA typing was unavailable for some donors at each locus, only the typed subset was used in association tests. Because counts were too low, 15 to 20 rarely observed V segments, including chromosome 9 orphons, were excluded from the earlier analysis of under 650 of the donors. The classifier was reported to diagnose cytomegalovirus status with high specificity and sensitivity in both the original cohort and the validation cohort. Broadly in line with IMGT annotations, most TCR beta V segments showed up in productive rearrangements about 87% or about 30% of the time in an earlier analysis of several hundred of the donors. According to a later analysis, TCR association rates differed among HLA loci, with DRB1 alleles showing the most associated TCRs and HLA-C alleles showing the fewest. A further reported finding was that TCR beta sequences accurately predicted the HLA-A and HLA-B alleles for most subjects in the first cohort. CMV serostatus was the only immune exposure information available for the cohort. At a false discovery rate of 0.05, a later analysis linked approximately 18,000 TCR beta sequences to specific HLA alleles. The authors suggested that the approach could potentially be extended to other disease states and immunological phenotypes. While some public TCRs were present in many individuals, most TCR sequences turned up only very rarely across donors. According to a later genetic analysis, donors in an Asian-associated ancestry cluster had fewer N-insertions in productive TCRs than the roughly 700-donor mean. A later analysis found that most CMV-associated TCR beta chains appeared HLA-restricted, with HLA associations seemingly driven largely by CMV exposure. The presence/absence analyses assumed that sequencing depth was roughly uniform across donors, and that assumption may not be true. The 87-base-pair reads could not distinguish some IMGT-functional V segments, including TRBV6-2 and TRBV6-3, so those segments were excluded.

Recombination connected TRBV19 to TRBJ1-2; TRBD1 is a weak D gene call, 5 bases matching. Source material: PBMCs. This clonotype was obtained from a woman in her thirties or forties in good health and CMV-seronegative. CDR3 loop: CASKGIPGSSMEGYTF. The bases read TGTGCCAGTAAGGGAATACCAGGGTCGTCTATGGAGGGCTACACCTTC. The entire variable domain, with the stretches around the CDR3 drawn from the reference TRBV19 and TRBJ1-2 proteins, is DGGITQSPKYLFRKEGQNVTLSCEQNLNHDAMYWYRQDPGQGLRLIYYSQIVNDFQKGDIAEGYSVSREKKESFPLTVTSAQKNPTAFYLCASKGIPGSSMEGYTFGSGTRLTVV.